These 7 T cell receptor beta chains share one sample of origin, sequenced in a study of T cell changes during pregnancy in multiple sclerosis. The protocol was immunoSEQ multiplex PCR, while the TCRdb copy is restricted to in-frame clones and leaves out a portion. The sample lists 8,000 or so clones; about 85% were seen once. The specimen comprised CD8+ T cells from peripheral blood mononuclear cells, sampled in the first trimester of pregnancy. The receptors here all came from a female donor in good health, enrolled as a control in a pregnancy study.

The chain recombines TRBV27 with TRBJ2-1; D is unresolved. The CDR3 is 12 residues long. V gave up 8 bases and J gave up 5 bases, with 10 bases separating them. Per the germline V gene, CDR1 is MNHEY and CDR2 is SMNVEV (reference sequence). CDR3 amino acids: CASSRQNNEQFF. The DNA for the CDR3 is TGTGCCAGCTCGAGACAAAACAATGAGCAGTTCTTC.

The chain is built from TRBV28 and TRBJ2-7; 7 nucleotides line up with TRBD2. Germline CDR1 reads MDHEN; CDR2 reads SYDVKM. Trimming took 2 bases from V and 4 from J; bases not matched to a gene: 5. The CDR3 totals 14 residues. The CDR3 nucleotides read TGTGCCAGCAGTTTAGGCGGGAGTGCGTACGAGCAGTACTTC. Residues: CASSLGGSAYEQYF.

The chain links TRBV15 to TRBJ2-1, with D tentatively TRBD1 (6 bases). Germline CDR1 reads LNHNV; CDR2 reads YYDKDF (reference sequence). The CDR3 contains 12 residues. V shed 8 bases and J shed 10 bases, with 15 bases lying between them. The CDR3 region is CATGAGAGEQFF. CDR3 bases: TGTGCCACCGGGGCAGGGGCTGGGGAGCAGTTCTTC. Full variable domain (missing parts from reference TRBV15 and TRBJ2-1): DAMVIQNPRYQVTQFGKPVTLSCSQTLNHNVMYWYQQKSSQAPKLLFHYYDKDFNNEADTPDNFQSRRPNTSFCFLDIRSPGLGDTAMYLCATGAGAGEQFFGPGTRLTVL.

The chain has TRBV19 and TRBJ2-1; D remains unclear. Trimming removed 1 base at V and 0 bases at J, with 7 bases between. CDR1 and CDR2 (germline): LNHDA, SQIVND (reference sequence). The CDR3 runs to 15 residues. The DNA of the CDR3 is TGTGCCAGTAGTATAGGACTGAGCTCCTACAATGAGCAGTTCTTC. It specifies CASSIGLSSYNEQFF.

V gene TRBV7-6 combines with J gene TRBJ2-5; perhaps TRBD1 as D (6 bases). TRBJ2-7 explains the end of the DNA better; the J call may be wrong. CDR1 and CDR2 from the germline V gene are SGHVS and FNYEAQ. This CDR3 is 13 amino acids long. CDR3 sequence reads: CASSSDRRYEQYF. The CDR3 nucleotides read TGTGCCAGCAGTTCCGACAGGCGTTACGAGCAGTACTTC.

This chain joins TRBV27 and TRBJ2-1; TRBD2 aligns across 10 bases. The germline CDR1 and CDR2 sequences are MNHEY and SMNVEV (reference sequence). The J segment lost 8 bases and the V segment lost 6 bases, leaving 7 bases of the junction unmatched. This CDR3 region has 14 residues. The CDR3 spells CASRPGLASHEQFF. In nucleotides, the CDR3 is TGTGCCAGCAGACCGGGACTAGCGAGTCATGAGCAGTTCTTC.

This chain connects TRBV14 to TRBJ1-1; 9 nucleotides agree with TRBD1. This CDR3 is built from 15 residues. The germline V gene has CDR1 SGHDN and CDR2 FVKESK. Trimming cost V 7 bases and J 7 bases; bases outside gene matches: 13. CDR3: CASNAPGQGLREAFF. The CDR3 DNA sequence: TGTGCCAGCAACGCGCCGGGACAGGGATTACGTGAAGCTTTCTTT.